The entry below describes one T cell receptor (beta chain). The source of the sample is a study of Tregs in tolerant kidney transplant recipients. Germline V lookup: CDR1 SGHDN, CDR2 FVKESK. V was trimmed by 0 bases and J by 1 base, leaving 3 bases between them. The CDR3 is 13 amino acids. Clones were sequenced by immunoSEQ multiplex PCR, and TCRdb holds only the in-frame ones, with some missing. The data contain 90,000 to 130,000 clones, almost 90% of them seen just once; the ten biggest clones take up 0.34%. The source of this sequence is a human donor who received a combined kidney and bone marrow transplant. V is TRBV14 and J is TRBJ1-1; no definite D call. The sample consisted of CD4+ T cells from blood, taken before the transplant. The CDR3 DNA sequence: TGTGCCAGCAGCCAAGACTGGAACACTGAAGCTTTCTTT. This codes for CASSQDWNTEAFF.